A selection of T cell receptor beta chains follows, all from one sample in a study of T cell responses to AZD1222 COVID-19 vaccine. Libraries were prepared by immunoSEQ multiplex PCR; TCRdb keeps only in-frame clonotypes and omits some of them. The sample contains about 31,000 clones, roughly 90% of which appear only once. Sequencing was performed on peripheral blood, taken 28 days after the second AZD1222 dose. Receptor source: an adult who received the AZD1222 COVID-19 vaccine. CDR3s include the opening cysteine and the closing phenylalanine or tryptophan. D genes are given only for firm matches. Clone sizes are given selectively: once, few, many, or a class where the clone is expanded.

TRBD1 TRBJ1-2 TRBV7-2 - CASSLGGQVYGYTF TGTGCCAGCAGCTTAGGGGGACAGGTCTATGGCTACACCTTC
TRBD1 TRBJ1-6 TRBV10-3 once CAISEDRGRSNSPLHF TGTGCCATCAGTGAGGACAGGGGGCGGTCTAATTCACCCCTCCACTTT
TRBD1 TRBJ2-2 TRBV7-8 - CASSSRTGTGELFF TGTGCCAGCAGCTCCCGGACAGGAACCGGGGAGCTGTTTTTT
- TRBJ2-7 TRBV7-2 once CASSQNLDMVYEQYF TGTGCCAGCAGCCAAAACCTTGACATGGTCTACGAGCAGTACTTC
- TRBJ1-3 TRBV6-5 - CASSQDRGNTIYF TGTGCCAGCAGTCAGGACAGAGGAAACACCATATATTTT
TRBD1 TRBJ2-3 TRBV7-7 - CASSQTPGQGPDTQYF TGTGCTAGCAGCCAAACCCCGGGACAGGGGCCAGATACGCAGTATTTT
TRBD2 TRBJ2-3 TRBV19 - CASTPSGGTDTQYF TGTGCCAGTACCCCTAGCGGGGGGACAGATACGCAGTATTTT
- TRBJ1-1 TRBV12-5 - CASGFYNGRFF TGTGCTAGTGGTTTTTACAACGGGCGGTTCTTT
TRBD1 TRBJ1-5 TRBV5-1 - CASSLMWGQAQPQHF TGCGCCAGCAGCTTGATGTGGGGACAGGCGCAGCCCCAGCATTTT
- TRBJ1-2 TRBV5-1 - CASSFKGDYGYTF TGCGCCAGCAGCTTCAAGGGAGACTATGGCTACACCTTC
TRBD1 TRBJ2-2 TRBV7-6 - CASSPWDSENTGELFF TGTGCCAGCAGCCCCTGGGACAGCGAGAACACCGGGGAGCTGTTTTTT
- TRBJ1-4 TRBV5-1 - CASREGLWGKLFF TGCGCCAGCAGGGAAGGGTTGTGGGGAAAACTGTTTTTT
TRBD1 TRBJ1-1 TRBV6-5 - CASSYDRVRAFF TGTGCCAGCAGTTACGACAGGGTGAGAGCTTTCTTT
- TRBJ2-1 TRBV28 - CASSFSDPANEQFF TGTGCCAGCAGTTTCTCGGACCCGGCCAATGAGCAGTTCTTC
- TRBJ2-7 TRBV5-4 - CASSSRQDPYEQYF TGTGCCAGCAGCAGTAGACAGGATCCGTACGAGCAGTACTTC
TRBD1 TRBJ1-1 TRBV19 - CASTDRVNTEAFF TGTGCCAGTACGGACAGGGTGAACACTGAAGCTTTCTTT
- TRBJ1-5 TRBV28 - CASSSRPQHF TGTGCCAGCAGTTCCCGGCCCCAGCATTTT
- TRBJ1-4 TRBV9 few CASSPLGQFREKLFF TGTGCCAGCAGCCCGCTAGGACAGTTTAGAGAAAAACTGTTTTTT
TRBD1 TRBJ2-2 TRBV5-4 once CASSAGQGYTGELFF TGTGCCAGCAGCGCGGGACAGGGATACACCGGGGAGCTGTTTTTT
TRBD1 TRBJ1-4 TRBV19 - CASSTGDRGFNEKLFF TGTGCCAGTAGTACCGGGGACAGGGGATTTAATGAAAAACTGTTTTTT
TRBD2 TRBJ2-7 TRBV6-2/TRBV6-3 - CASSRASGGQAEQYF TGTGCCAGCAGTCGTGCTAGCGGGGGGCAGGCGGAGCAGTACTTC
- TRBJ1-5 TRBV7-2 - CASSLSTTYQPQHF TGTGCCAGCAGCTTATCGACAACATATCAGCCCCAGCATTTT
- TRBJ1-2 TRBV5-1 few CASSLVGYGGYTF TGCGCCAGCAGCTTGGTGGGGTATGGTGGCTACACCTTC
- TRBJ1-2 TRBV27 - CASSLIGQGRGYTF TGTGCCAGCAGTTTAATTGGCCAGGGGAGAGGCTACACCTTC
- TRBJ1-3 TRBV18 - CASSPMGNPGAGNTIYF TGTGCCAGCTCACCGATGGGCAACCCAGGGGCTGGAAACACCATATATTTT
- TRBJ1-2 TRBV5-4 - CASSPPEGGPGYTF TGTGCCAGCAGCCCACCCGAGGGGGGACCCGGCTACACCTTC
- TRBJ2-2 TRBV6-2/TRBV6-3 - CASSSSGVSNTGELFF TGTGCCAGCAGTTCCTCAGGGGTTTCTAACACCGGGGAGCTGTTTTTT
- TRBJ1-5 TRBV5-4 - CASSPFNQPQHF TGTGCCAGCAGCCCTTTCAATCAGCCCCAGCATTTT
- TRBJ2-7 TRBV28 - CAAARGSYEQYF TGTGCCGCCGCCCGGGGCTCCTACGAGCAGTACTTC
TRBD1 TRBJ2-3 TRBV23-1 - CASSQTGDSTDTQYF TGCGCCAGCAGTCAAACCGGGGACAGTACAGATACGCAGTATTTT
TRBD2 TRBJ2-7 TRBV10-3 - CAISAGTSGREQYF TGTGCCATCAGCGCCGGGACTAGCGGGCGCGAGCAGTACTTC
- TRBJ2-2 TRBV7-9 - CASSLAAINTGELFF TGTGCCAGCAGCTTGGCAGCGATAAACACCGGGGAGCTGTTTTTT
- TRBJ1-5 TRBV5-5 - CASSLTWYSNQPQHF TGTGCCAGCAGCTTGACGTGGTATAGCAATCAGCCCCAGCATTTT
- TRBJ1-2 TRBV19 - CASSPGHIYGYTF TGTGCCAGTAGTCCGGGACATATCTATGGCTACACCTTC
TRBD1 TRBJ1-5 TRBV19 few CASRLQGDYQPQHF TGTGCCAGTAGACTACAGGGGGACTATCAGCCCCAGCATTTT